This record covers a single T cell receptor beta chain. This clone was seen only a few times. This clone's antigen is unknown. There are no base qualities to consult, and no much larger clone falls within one base. CDR1 is given as MNHEY and CDR2 as SVGAGI, both from the germline V gene. V trim: 4 bases; J trim: 6 bases; unmatched bases: 12. The CDR3 sequence holds 16 residues, the cysteine and phenylalanine included. CDR3 DNA is the only sequence kept; it has 48 bases, read in frame from the first base. The data derive from a study of blood T cell repertoires in COVID-19 (dated by TCRdb to between 2020 and 2021). As for the study more broadly: The collaborator samples originated in the United States, Italy and Spain and spanned the acute and convalescent phases of COVID-19. The prospective study material was composed of cDNA or gDNA derived from T cells, B-cell-depleted T cells, or PBMCs. The dataset comprised deeply sampled blood TCRbeta repertoires from subjects exposed to, actively infected with, or recovered from COVID-19. A freely available public database, intended as a resource for researchers studying the immune response to SARS-CoV-2, is where the repertoires were released. Samples were obtained from the ongoing ImmuneRACE study (first 160 participants) and from approximately 1,200 subjects provided by 6 global collaborators. The sample metadata nearly always contained a de-identified subject ID, COVID-19 status, age in years and sex. Where HLA class I and class II types were available, the types were taken from metadata supplied by the sample provider, not from assay-based typing.

The research as a whole found: How much clinical and demographic metadata was included differed by source and by participant, and the metadata was provided uncurated.

Enrolling through a virtual design, the prospective study's participants ranged in age from about 18 to 89 years and lived across around 25 United States geographic areas. To assign participants to cohorts, the prospective study relied on clinical history that participants themselves reported in a screening survey and a study questionnaire. For ImmuneRACE Cohort 3, a participant was defined as recovered based on two consecutive negative NP/OP PCR tests, clearance by a healthcare professional, or resolution of symptoms. Mobile phlebotomists in the prospective study collected whole blood, serum and a nasopharyngeal or oropharyngeal swab from every participant. Prospective study participants could optionally give additional blood draws and questionnaires over a 2-month period. Blood samples from the prospective study were shipped frozen or at room temperature prior to DNA extraction. The immunoSEQ Assay, a bias-controlled multiplex PCR, was used to amplify TCRbeta CDR3 regions from genomic DNA. Concerning the study's data processing: Nucleated cell counts per sample were estimated from amplification of reference gene primers within the assay. To quantify the absolute abundance of each unique TCRbeta CDR3 rearrangement, sequence reads were collapsed and filtered. Productive Simpson clonality was computed per sample as the square root of Simpson's diversity index over productive rearrangements. As stored in TCRdb, this immuneACCESS dataset retains in-frame rearrangements with V and J assigned. A fraction of the clones does not appear; measured against another copy, unresolved V genes explain less than half of the discrepancy, and the remainder lacks a known reason. The D gene and trimming were derived from the DNA, and the V and J assignments and clone size from that table. The sample table contains roughly 150,000 clones; only one count was recorded for roughly 88% of them. Around 4.5% of the sample is taken by the ten largest.

Recombination connected TRBV6-5 to TRBJ2-4; 7 bases in the middle match TRBD2. Source material: PBMCs or T cells enriched from blood (not recorded which). This clonotype originated in a man between 45 and 60 years old who had recovered from COVID-19. The sequence in DNA is TGTGCCAGCAGTTCCACCAGCGGGACCCCCGGAAACATTCAGTACTTC. This translates into CASSSTSGTPGNIQYF.